This T cell receptor beta chain was obtained from a study of beta chain features in type 1 diabetes. Study-wide context: Age and gender were similar between patients and healthy donors, as were cell yields.

With respect to this clone: Its target is not known.

TCRB transcripts that were expressed got sequenced, as all of the isolated RNA had been reverse transcribed. Assay used: immunoSEQ multiplex PCR; TCRdb lists only in-frame clones, some missing. Here the sample spans about 340,000 clones, roughly 14% being singletons. Isolation of CD4+ naive, central memory, regulatory and stem cell-like memory cells was achieved by sorting via CD45RO/CCR7/CD25/CD127/CD95/CD27. Findings of the study overall: For Type 1 diabetes patients, all four CD4+ subsets carried TCRB CDR3s that were moderately but significantly shorter. The influence of HLA type on TCRB rearrangement stayed undetermined. Reads derived from cDNA could over-represent cells showing high TCR expression.

This CDR3 is 15 amino acids long. Germline V CDR1 and CDR2: SGHKS, YYEKEE (reference sequence). Trimming cost V 0 bases and J 0 bases, with 9 bases left between them. The chain employs TRBV5-5 and TRBJ1-2; perhaps TRBD1 as D (6 bases). This TCR was sampled from a young woman with type 1 diabetes. The sequencing sample was made of naive CD4+ T cells from blood. CDR3 sequence: CASSLAGQSNYGYTF. The CDR3 bases are TGTGCCAGCAGCTTGGCAGGACAGTCTAACTATGGCTACACCTTC.